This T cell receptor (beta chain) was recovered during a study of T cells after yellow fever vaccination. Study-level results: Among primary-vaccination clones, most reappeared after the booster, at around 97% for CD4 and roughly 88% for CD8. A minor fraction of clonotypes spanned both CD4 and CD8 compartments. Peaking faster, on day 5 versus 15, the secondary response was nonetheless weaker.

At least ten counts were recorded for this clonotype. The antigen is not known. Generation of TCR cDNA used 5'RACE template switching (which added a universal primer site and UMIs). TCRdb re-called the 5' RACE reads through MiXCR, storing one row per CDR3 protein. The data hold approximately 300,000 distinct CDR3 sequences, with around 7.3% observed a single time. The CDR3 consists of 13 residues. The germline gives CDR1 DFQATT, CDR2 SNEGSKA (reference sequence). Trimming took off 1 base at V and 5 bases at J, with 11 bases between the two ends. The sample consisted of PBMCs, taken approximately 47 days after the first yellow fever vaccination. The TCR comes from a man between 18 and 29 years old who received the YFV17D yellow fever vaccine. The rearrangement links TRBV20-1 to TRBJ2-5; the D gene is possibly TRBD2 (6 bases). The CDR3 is CSARGLAGETQYF. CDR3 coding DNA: TGCAGTGCTAGAGGACTGGCGGGGGAGACCCAGTACTTC.